A single sample is the source of the 11 T cell receptor beta chains below, sequenced in a study of T cells in localized non-small cell lung cancer (dated by TCRdb to the early 2020s). The library was generated by the immunoSEQ multiplex PCR assay. Imported from immuneACCESS, the table was reduced by TCRdb to in-frame sequences with V and J called. These copies leave out some clones; in studies compared against another copy, an unresolved V gene accounts for under half, and the cause of the remainder is not known. The sample has about 29,000 clones on record, roughly nine tenths of them singletons. The ten largest account for around a tenth of the sample. This specimen consisted of peripheral blood, obtained before any cancer treatment. These TCRs come from a woman between 35 and 75 years old with stage I lung adenocarcinoma.

This sequence joins TRBV10-1 and TRBJ2-7; TRBD1 might be the D (6 bases). V lost 6 bases and J lost 7, with 16 bases in between. This CDR3 has 13 residues. Germline assignment: CDR1 WNHNN and CDR2 SYGVQD (reference sequence). The CDR3 sequence is CASSRDTRGEQYF. Written as DNA, the CDR3 is TGCGCCAGCAGCCGGGACACCCGTGGGGAGCAGTACTTC.

The rearrangement uses TRBV28 and TRBJ1-2; D remains unclear. This CDR3 has 13 residues. Germline CDR1 and CDR2: MDHEN and SYDVKM. Trimming left V 5 bases short and J 5 bases short, with 12 bases between. Here the CDR3 DNA reads TGTGCCAGCAGTCAAAACGGACCGTATGGCTACACCTTC. Its translation: CASSQNGPYGYTF.

The gene calls are TRBV4-3 and TRBJ2-1; TRBD2 is a possible D gene (7 bases). Trimming removed 4 bases at V and 7 bases at J, with 11 bases between. The CDR3 contains 13 residues. Germline CDR1 is LGHNA and CDR2 is YSLEER. Here the CDR3 reads CASSRGGLNEQFF. The CDR3 coding sequence is TGCGCCAGCAGCCGCGGGGGCTTAAATGAGCAGTTCTTC.

About this clone itself: Within the sample, other DNA sequences also encode this same CDR3. This chain uses TRBV6-1 with TRBJ2-2; D perhaps matches TRBD1 (6 bases). Germline loops: CDR1 MNHNS, CDR2 SASEGT. The germline V and J ends were trimmed by 6 bases and 4 bases, with 6 bases remaining between them. This CDR3 contains 12 residues. CDR3 nucleotide sequence: TGTGCCAGCAGGACAGGCACCGGGGAGCTGTTTTTT. This translates into CASRTGTGELFF.

The chain uses TRBV5-3 and TRBJ1-1; tentatively, D is TRBD1 (6 bases). TRBV5-3 is an ORF, with its function uncertain. V dropped 8 bases and J dropped 8 bases, with 25 bases sitting between them. The CDR3 is 15 residues long. The CDR3 region has the DNA TGTGCCAGTGTTGCCGGGACACTCGTTTTGGGGGAAGCTTTCTTT. It yields the protein CASVAGTLVLGEAFF.

In its sample, this clone was seen a few times. This chain uses TRBV5-1 with TRBJ2-3, with a weak D call TRBD2 (6 bases). The CDR3 runs to 13 residues. Per germline, CDR1 SGHRS and CDR2 YFSETQ. With 2 bases removed from V and 6 bases from J, the gap between germline ends came to 10 bases. CDR3 loop: CASSFGGTDTQYF. In DNA form, the CDR3 reads TGCGCCAGCAGCTTTGGAGGGACGGATACGCAGTATTTT.

This chain links TRBV19 with TRBJ1-5; possible D gene TRBD1, 5 bases. Germline V CDR1 and CDR2: LNHDA, SQIVND (reference sequence). V lost 7 bases, J lost 1 base, and 17 bases lay in between. The CDR3 sequence is 16 residues long. CDR3 nucleotides: TGTGCCAGTATCCATCTCTGGACACCAAGCAATCAGCCCCAGCATTTT. Translating gives CASIHLWTPSNQPQHF.

The chain uses TRBV9 and TRBJ1-3, with a weak D call TRBD1 (6 bases). V gave up 0 bases and J gave up 0 bases, with 16 bases separating them. This CDR3 comprises 18 residues. Germline V gene lookup returns CDR1 SGDLS and CDR2 YYNGEE. CDR3 bases: TGTGCCAGCAGCGTAGCCACCGGTGTACAGGGCTCTGGAAACACCATATATTTT. Amino acids: CASSVATGVQGSGNTIYF.

The gene calls are TRBV7-9 and TRBJ2-5; no clear D gene. This CDR3 has 11 residues. Trimming pared 8 bases from V and 3 bases from J, leaving 7 bases between. Looked up from germline, CDR1 is SEHNR and CDR2 is FQNEAQ (reference sequence). The CDR3 here is CASEVEETQYF. The DNA for the CDR3 is TGTGCCAGCGAGGTGGAAGAGACCCAGTACTTC.

This clone occurred once. Here the CDR3 reads CASSSGQGLGYTF. The CDR3 nucleotides are TGTGCCAGCAGCTCGGGACAGGGGCTTGGCTACACCTTC. The chain has TRBV7-2 and TRBJ1-2, with TRBD1 identical over 10 bases. Germline CDR1 is SGHTA and CDR2 is FQGNSA. CDR3 length: 13 amino acids. V lost 4 bases and J lost 7; bases outside the gene matches: 3.

Only one count was recorded for this clone. This chain uses TRBV30 with TRBJ2-7; 8 bases match TRBD1. Germline V CDR1 and CDR2: GTSNPN, SVGIG (reference sequence). Germline trimming cut 1 base from V and 6 bases from J; bases unmatched to any gene: 2. The CDR3 contains 12 residues. In nucleotides, the CDR3 is TGTGCCTGGAGTGGTACAGGGGGCGAGCAGTACTTC. Amino acid sequence: CAWSGTGGEQYF. Drawing the rest from reference TRBV30 and TRBJ2-7, the complete variable domain is SQTIHQWPATLVQPVGSPLSLECTVEGTSNPNLYWYRQAAGRGLQLLFYSVGIGQISSEVPQNLSASRPQDRQFILSSKKLLLSDSGFYLCAWSGTGGEQYFGPGTRLTVT.